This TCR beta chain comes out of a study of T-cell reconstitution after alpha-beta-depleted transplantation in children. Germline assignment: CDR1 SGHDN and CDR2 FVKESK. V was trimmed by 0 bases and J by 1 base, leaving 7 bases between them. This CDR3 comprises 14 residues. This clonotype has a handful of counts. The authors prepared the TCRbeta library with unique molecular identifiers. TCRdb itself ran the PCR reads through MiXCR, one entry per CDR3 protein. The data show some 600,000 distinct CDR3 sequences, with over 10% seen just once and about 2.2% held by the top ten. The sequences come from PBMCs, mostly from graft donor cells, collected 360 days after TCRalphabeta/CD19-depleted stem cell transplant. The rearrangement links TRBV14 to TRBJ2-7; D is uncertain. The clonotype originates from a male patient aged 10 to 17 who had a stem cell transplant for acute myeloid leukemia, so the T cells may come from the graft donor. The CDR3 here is CASSQEQISYEQYF. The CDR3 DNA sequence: TGTGCCAGCAGCCAAGAGCAGATTTCCTACGAGCAGTACTTC.